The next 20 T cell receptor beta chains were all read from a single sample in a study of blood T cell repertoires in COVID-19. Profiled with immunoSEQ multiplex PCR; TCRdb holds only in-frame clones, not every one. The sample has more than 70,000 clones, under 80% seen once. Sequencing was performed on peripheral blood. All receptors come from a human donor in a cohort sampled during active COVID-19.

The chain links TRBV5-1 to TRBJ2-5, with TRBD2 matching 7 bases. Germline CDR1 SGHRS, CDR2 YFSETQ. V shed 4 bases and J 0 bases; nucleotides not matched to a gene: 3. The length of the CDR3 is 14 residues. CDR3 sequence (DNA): TGCGCCAGCAGCCCACTAGCGAACCAAGAGACCCAGTACTTC. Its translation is CASSPLANQETQYF.

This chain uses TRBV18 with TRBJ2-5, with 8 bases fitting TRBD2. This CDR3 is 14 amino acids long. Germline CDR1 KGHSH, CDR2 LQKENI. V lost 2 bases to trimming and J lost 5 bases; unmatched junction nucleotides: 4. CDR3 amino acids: CASSPSAGGETQYF. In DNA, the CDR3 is TGTGCCAGCTCACCATCTGCGGGGGGTGAGACCCAGTACTTC. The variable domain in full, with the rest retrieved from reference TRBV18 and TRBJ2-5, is NAGVMQNPRHLVRRRGQEARLRCSPMKGHSHVYWYRQLPEEGLKFMVYLQKENIIDESGMPKERFSAEFPKEGPSILRIQQVVRGDSAAYFCASSPSAGGETQYFGPGTRLLVL.

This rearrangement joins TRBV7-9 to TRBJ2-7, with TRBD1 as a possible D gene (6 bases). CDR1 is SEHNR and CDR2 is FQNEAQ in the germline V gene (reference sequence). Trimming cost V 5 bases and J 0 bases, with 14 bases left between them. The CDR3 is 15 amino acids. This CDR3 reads CASSPQGRSSYEQYF. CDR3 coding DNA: TGTGCCAGCAGCCCACAGGGACGGAGCTCCTACGAGCAGTACTTC.

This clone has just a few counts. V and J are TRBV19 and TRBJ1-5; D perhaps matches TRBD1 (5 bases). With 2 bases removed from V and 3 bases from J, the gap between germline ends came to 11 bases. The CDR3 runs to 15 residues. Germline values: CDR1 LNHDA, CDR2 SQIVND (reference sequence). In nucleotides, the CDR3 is TGTGCCAGTAGTATATCAGGGCATTCCAATCAGCCCCAGCATTTT. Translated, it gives CASSISGHSNQPQHF.

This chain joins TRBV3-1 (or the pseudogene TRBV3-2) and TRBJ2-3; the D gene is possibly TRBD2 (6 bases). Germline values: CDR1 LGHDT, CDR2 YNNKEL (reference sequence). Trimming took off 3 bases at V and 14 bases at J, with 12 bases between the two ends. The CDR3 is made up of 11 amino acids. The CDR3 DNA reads TGTGCCAGCAGCCACGGTGCGGGGACGTATTTT. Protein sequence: CASSHGAGTYF.

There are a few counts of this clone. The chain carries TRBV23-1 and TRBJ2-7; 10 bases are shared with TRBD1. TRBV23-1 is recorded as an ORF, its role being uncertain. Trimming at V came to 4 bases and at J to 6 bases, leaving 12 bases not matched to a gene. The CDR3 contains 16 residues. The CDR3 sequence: CASSPRLSDRGCEQYF. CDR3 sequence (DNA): TGCGCCAGCAGTCCCCGCCTGTCGGACAGGGGGTGCGAGCAGTACTTC.

Here the CDR3 reads CASSPPLVSKTQYF. CDR3 sequence (DNA): TGTGCCAGCTCACCACCCCTAGTTTCGAAGACCCAGTACTTC. The V and J genes are TRBV18 and TRBJ2-5; no definite D call. The CDR3 spans 14 residues. V lost 0 bases to trimming and J lost 6 bases, with 11 bases between them. The germline V gene has CDR1 KGHSH and CDR2 LQKENI.

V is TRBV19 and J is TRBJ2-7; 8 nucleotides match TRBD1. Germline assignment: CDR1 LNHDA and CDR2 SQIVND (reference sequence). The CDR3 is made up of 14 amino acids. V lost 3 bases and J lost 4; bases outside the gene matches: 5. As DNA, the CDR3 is TGTGCCAGTAGTATGTCAGGGGGCGGTTACGAGCAGTACTTC. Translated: CASSMSGGGYEQYF.

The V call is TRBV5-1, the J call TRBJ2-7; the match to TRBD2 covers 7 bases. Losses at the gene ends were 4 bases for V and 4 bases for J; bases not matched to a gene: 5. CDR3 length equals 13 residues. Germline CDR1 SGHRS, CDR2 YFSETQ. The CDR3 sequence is CASSATGGYEQYF. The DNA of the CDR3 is TGCGCCAGCAGCGCGACGGGAGGATACGAGCAGTACTTC.

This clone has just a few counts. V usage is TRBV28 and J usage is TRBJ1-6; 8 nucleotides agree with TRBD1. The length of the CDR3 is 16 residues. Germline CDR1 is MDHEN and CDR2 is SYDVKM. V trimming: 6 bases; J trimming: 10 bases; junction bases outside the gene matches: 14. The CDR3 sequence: CASSFPGQGERSPLHF. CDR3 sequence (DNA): TGTGCCAGCAGCTTCCCTGGACAGGGTGAAAGATCACCCCTCCACTTT.

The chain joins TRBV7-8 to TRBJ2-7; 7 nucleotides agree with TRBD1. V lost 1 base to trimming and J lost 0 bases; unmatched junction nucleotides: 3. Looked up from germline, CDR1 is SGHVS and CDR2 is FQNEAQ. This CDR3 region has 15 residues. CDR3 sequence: CASSLGGQSSYEQYF. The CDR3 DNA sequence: TGTGCCAGCAGCTTAGGGGGACAGAGCTCCTACGAGCAGTACTTC.

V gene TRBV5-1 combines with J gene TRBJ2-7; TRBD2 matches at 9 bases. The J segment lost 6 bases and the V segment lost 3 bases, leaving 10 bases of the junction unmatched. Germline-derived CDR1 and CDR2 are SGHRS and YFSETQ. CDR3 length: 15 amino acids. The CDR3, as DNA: TGCGCCAGCAGCTCGGACGGCGGGGGGGCCCGCGAGCAGTACTTC. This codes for CASSSDGGGAREQYF.

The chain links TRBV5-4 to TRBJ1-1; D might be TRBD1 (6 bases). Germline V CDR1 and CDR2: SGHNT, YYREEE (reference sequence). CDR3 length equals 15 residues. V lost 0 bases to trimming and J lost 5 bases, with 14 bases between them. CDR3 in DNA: TGTGCCAGCAGCTTGGTCGATGGGGGCCGGACTGAAGCTTTCTTT. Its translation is CASSLVDGGRTEAFF.

The CDR3 sequence is CASRRQGEAGNTIYF. CDR3 nucleotides: TGTGCCAGCAGGCGACAGGGGGAGGCGGGAAACACCATATATTTT. The chain has TRBV27 and TRBJ1-3, with TRBD1 matching over 9 bases. Germline V gives CDR1 MNHEY, CDR2 SMNVEV (reference sequence). V gave up 6 bases and J gave up 4 bases; unmatched junction bases: 7. The CDR3 is 15 amino acids.

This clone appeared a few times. The chain's CDR3 is CASSQGWTGGGNTIYF. The CDR3 DNA sequence: TGTGCCAGCAGCCAAGGGTGGACAGGGGGAGGAAACACCATATATTTT. This chain joins TRBV3-1 (or the pseudogene TRBV3-2) and TRBJ1-3; TRBD1 agrees at 10 bases. The length of the CDR3 is 16 residues. Germline lookup yields CDR1 LGHDT and CDR2 YNNKEL (reference sequence). V lost 1 base to trimming and J lost 4 bases; unmatched junction nucleotides: 4.

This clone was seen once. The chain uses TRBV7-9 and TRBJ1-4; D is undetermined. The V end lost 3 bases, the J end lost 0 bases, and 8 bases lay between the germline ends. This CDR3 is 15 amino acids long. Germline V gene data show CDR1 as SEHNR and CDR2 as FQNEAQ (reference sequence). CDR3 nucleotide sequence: TGTGCCAGCAGCTTTGCGGGGACAACTAATGAAAAACTGTTTTTT. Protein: CASSFAGTTNEKLFF.

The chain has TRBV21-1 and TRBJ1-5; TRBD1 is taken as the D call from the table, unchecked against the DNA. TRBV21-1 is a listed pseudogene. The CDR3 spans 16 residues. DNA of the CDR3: TGTGCCAGCAGCTTACCCAGGGCCAATAGCAATCAGCCCCAGCATTTT. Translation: CASSLPRANSNQPQHF.

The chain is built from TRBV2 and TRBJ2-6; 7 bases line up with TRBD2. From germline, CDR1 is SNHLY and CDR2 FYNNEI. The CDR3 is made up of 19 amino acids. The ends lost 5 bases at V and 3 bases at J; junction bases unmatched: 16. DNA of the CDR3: TGTGCCAGCAGTCGCTCGGCTTTGCGGGGGTTAAGTGGGGCCAACGTCCTGACTTTC. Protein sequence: CASSRSALRGLSGANVLTF.

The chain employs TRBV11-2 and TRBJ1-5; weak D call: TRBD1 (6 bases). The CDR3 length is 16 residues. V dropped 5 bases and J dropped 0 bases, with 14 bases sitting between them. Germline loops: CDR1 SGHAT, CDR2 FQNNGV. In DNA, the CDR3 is TGTGCCAGCAGCCGGGGAGGGGGGTATAGCAATCAGCCCCAGCATTTT. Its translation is CASSRGGGYSNQPQHF.

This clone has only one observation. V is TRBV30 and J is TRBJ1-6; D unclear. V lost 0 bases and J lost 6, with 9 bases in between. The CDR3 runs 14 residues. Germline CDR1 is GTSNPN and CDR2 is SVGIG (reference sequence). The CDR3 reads CAWSVGAANSPLHF. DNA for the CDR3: TGTGCCTGGAGTGTGGGAGCAGCTAATTCACCCCTCCACTTT.